This T cell receptor (beta chain) came from a study of T cell repertoires in cytomegalovirus infection. Study in general: The study used recently identified HLA-C-restricted and well-studied HLA-B-restricted CMV epitopes. In public TCR beta signatures, there were indications of both CMV infection and matching HLA type. Findings and caveats of the study: Public TCR beta family frequency separated CMV-and-HLA carriers, including in an independent cohort. Across the ex vivo response, the dominant clonotypes were HLA-C-restricted CMV-specific TCR beta clonotypes.

Each CDR3 protein is one row after TCRdb ran MiXCR on the reads. This table holds 100,000 to 150,000 distinct CDR3 sequences, 32% found once. Points on this clonotype: As yet, its antigen is unknown.

The germline V gene encodes CDR1 LGHDT and CDR2 YNNKEL (reference sequence). This CDR3 has 15 amino acids. J gave up 6 bases and V 0 bases, and 6 bases lay outside the gene matches. The material was CD8+ T cells from cultured PBMCs, obtained from culture after CMV antigen stimulation. The receptor comes from a human donor in good health (CMV status not recorded). Some clones in this sample may be carry-over from other donors' samples. The chain is built from TRBV3-1 and TRBJ2-3; 7 bases match TRBD2. The CDR3 protein is CASSQDGASGDTQYF. The DNA for the CDR3 is TGTGCCAGCAGCCAAGACGGCGCTAGCGGCGATACGCAGTATTTT.